This T cell receptor beta chain emerged from a study of blood T cell repertoires in COVID-19. Sequenced by immunoSEQ multiplex PCR; TCRdb stores in-frame clones only, minus some. The table includes hundreds of thousands of clones, about nine tenths detected once. Trimming left V 5 bases short and J 5 bases short, with 15 bases between. Germline V gene data show CDR1 as SGHNT and CDR2 as YENEEA. The CDR3 loop spans 14 amino acids. The sample consisted of peripheral blood. The clonotype originates from a man aged 80 or over with acute or convalescent COVID-19. This rearrangement joins TRBV11-3 to TRBJ1-2; TRBD1 might be the D (5 bases). This CDR3 reads CASSPLGGFYGYTF. In DNA, the CDR3 is TGTGCCAGCAGCCCCCTCGGGGGGTTTTATGGCTACACCTTC.